These 30 T cell receptor beta chains originate from one sample sequenced in a study of blood T cell repertoires in COVID-19. The data were produced by immunoSEQ multiplex PCR, yet TCRdb's version contains in-frame clones alone and is incomplete. The data show under 250,000 clones, 83% seen once. The sequenced sample consisted of PBMCs or T cells enriched from blood (not recorded which). The receptors originated from a woman in her forties or fifties who had been exposed to COVID-19.

The chain couples TRBV28 to TRBJ2-1; 7 bases match TRBD2. There are 15 residues in the CDR3. The V segment lost 5 bases and the J segment 4 bases; nucleotides outside the gene matches: 8. Germline values: CDR1 MDHEN, CDR2 SYDVKM. Written as DNA, the CDR3 is TGTGCCAGCAGTCGGGTAGCGGGCCAATACAATGAGCAGTTCTTC. Protein product: CASSRVAGQYNEQFF.

This chain links TRBV29-1 with TRBJ1-2; a possible D gene is TRBD1 (5 bases). This CDR3 has 13 residues. The V and J ends lost 2 bases and 7 bases respectively, with 14 bases between them. Germline-derived CDR1 and CDR2 are SQVTM and ANQGSEA. CDR3 coding DNA: TGCAGCGTTGAATTGAGCAGGGCCCCTGGCTACACCTTC. Translating it yields CSVELSRAPGYTF.

The V and J genes are TRBV6-5 and TRBJ1-1, with TRBD1 matching over 7 bases. This CDR3 has 13 amino acids. The germline V gene has CDR1 MNHEY and CDR2 SVGAGI. V dropped 2 bases and J dropped 4; count of bases not matched to a gene: 1. The CDR3 reads CASSYPGGTEAFF. The CDR3 nucleotides are TGTGCCAGCAGTTACCCAGGGGGCACTGAAGCTTTCTTT.

The rearrangement links TRBV3-1 (or the pseudogene TRBV3-2) to TRBJ1-3; D not resolved. CDR1 is LGHDT and CDR2 is YNNKEL in the germline V gene (reference sequence). The CDR3 sequence is 16 residues long. The V and J ends lost 0 bases and 0 bases respectively, with 9 bases between them. The DNA for the CDR3 is TGTGCCAGCAGCCAAGACAGGTCGATCTCTGGAAACACCATATATTTT. Protein: CASSQDRSISGNTIYF.

V gene TRBV5-6 combines with J gene TRBJ2-5; D is possibly TRBD1 (6 bases). This CDR3 has 14 amino acids. The germline V gene has CDR1 SGHDT and CDR2 YYEEEE. Between the trimmed V and J ends, which lost 2 bases and 2 bases, there was a span of 10 bases. CDR3 residues: CASSFRTVQETQYF. In DNA, the CDR3 is TGTGCCAGCAGCTTCCGGACAGTACAAGAGACCCAGTACTTC. Supplemented by reference TRBV5-6 and TRBJ2-5, the full variable domain reads DAGVTQSPTHLIKTRGQQVTLRCSPKSGHDTVSWYQQALGQGPQFIFQYYEEEERQRGNFPDRFSGHQFPNYSSELNVNALLLGDSALYLCASSFRTVQETQYFGPGTRLLVL.

This clone was seen more than once but under ten times. The CDR3, as DNA: TGTGCCAGCAGCTCTCGGAGGGCTGGGGCCAACGTCCTGACTTTC. This gives the protein CASSSRRAGANVLTF. V usage is TRBV7-2 and J usage is TRBJ2-6; D is possibly TRBD2 (6 bases). This CDR3 region has 15 residues. Germline V lookup: CDR1 SGHTA, CDR2 FQGNSA. The germline V and J ends were trimmed by 4 bases and 2 bases, with 9 bases remaining between them.

With regard to this clone: This CDR3 is also generated by other DNA sequences in the sample. This rearrangement joins TRBV12-3 or TRBV12-4 to TRBJ1-1, with TRBD1 matching 7 bases. Trimming at V came to 2 bases and at J to 8 bases, leaving 5 bases not matched to a gene. CDR3 size: 13 residues. CDR3 protein: CASSLRGRGEAFF. In DNA, the CDR3 is TGTGCCAGCAGTTTAAGGGGCAGGGGGGAAGCTTTCTTT.

The chain couples TRBV5-8 to TRBJ1-2; 9 positions agree with TRBD1. The CDR3 is 19 amino acids. The germline CDR1 and CDR2 sequences are SGHTS and YDEGEE. J gave up 4 bases and V 3 bases, and 19 bases lay outside the gene matches. The CDR3 loop is CASSSYLERRGQGLYGYTF. For the CDR3, the DNA is TGTGCCAGCAGCTCCTATCTTGAACGGAGGGGACAGGGTCTCTATGGCTACACCTTC.

CDR3 nucleotides: TGTGCCAGCAGCGCCCTCGGGGGGGCAACCGGGGAGCTGTTTTTT. Protein: CASSALGGATGELFF. The J gene is TRBJ2-2, the V gene TRBV9; 8 bases map to TRBD2. Looked up from germline, CDR1 is SGDLS and CDR2 is YYNGEE. The CDR3 has 15 residues. The V gene end was trimmed by 3 bases and the J gene end by 5 bases; junction bases not matched to a gene: 6.

The chain uses TRBV11-2 and TRBJ2-3, with TRBD2 identical over 9 bases. V gave up 1 base and J gave up 6 bases; unmatched junction bases: 5. The CDR3 has 15 residues. CDR1 is SGHAT, CDR2 FQNNGV, per germline. CDR3 in amino acids: CASSLGLADPDTQYF. CDR3 bases: TGTGCCAGCAGCTTAGGACTAGCGGATCCGGATACGCAGTATTTT. The entire variable domain, with the rest obtained from reference TRBV11-2 and TRBJ2-3, is as follows: EAGVAQSPRYKIIEKRQSVAFWCNPISGHATLYWYQQILGQGPKLLIQFQNNGVVDDSQLPKDRFSAERLKGVDSTLKIQPAKLEDSAVYLCASSLGLADPDTQYFGPGTRLTVL.

Written as DNA, the CDR3 is TGTGCCAGCAGTCCTACCCAGGCAACTAATGAAAAACTGTTTTTT. Amino acids: CASSPTQATNEKLFF. V gene TRBV11-2 combines with J gene TRBJ1-4; the D is unclear. Germline V gene lookup returns CDR1 SGHAT and CDR2 FQNNGV. The V gene lost 6 bases and the J gene lost 0 bases, with 11 bases spanning the gap. The CDR3 has 15 residues. The full variable domain, rest sourced from reference TRBV11-2 and TRBJ1-4, is EAGVAQSPRYKIIEKRQSVAFWCNPISGHATLYWYQQILGQGPKLLIQFQNNGVVDDSQLPKDRFSAERLKGVDSTLKIQPAKLEDSAVYLCASSPTQATNEKLFFGSGTQLSVL.

This chain connects TRBV12-3 or TRBV12-4 to TRBJ2-7; maybe TRBD2 (6 bases). The CDR3 is made up of 13 amino acids. Trimming removed 4 bases from V and 1 base from J, with 8 bases in between. CDR3 loop: CASSSGGSYEQYF. Written as DNA, the CDR3 is TGTGCCAGCAGTTCCGGGGGTTCCTACGAGCAGTACTTC.

This clone was recorded only once. The rearrangement joins TRBV7-2 to TRBJ1-5; possibly TRBD1 for D (5 bases). V shed 2 bases and J shed 7 bases, with 9 bases lying between them. This CDR3 is 13 amino acids long. Germline V gene data show CDR1 as SGHTA and CDR2 as FQGNSA. The CDR3, as DNA: TGTGCCAGCAGCTTATCCGGGGGACAGCCCCAGCATTTT. Amino acids: CASSLSGGQPQHF.

The chain carries TRBV2 and TRBJ1-1; D is possibly TRBD1 (6 bases). The CDR3 extends over 14 amino acids. From germline, CDR1 is SNHLY and CDR2 FYNNEI. The V end was cut by 6 bases, the J end by 2 bases, with 13 bases between. The CDR3: CASREWTANTEAFF. CDR3 DNA sequence: TGTGCCAGCAGGGAATGGACAGCTAACACTGAAGCTTTCTTT.

Here the CDR3 reads CASQGRRGQETQYF. In DNA form, the CDR3 reads TGTGCCAGCCAGGGTCGCAGGGGCCAAGAGACCCAGTACTTC. The chain joins TRBV6-5 to TRBJ2-5, with D possibly matching TRBD1 (6 bases). This CDR3 spans 14 amino acids. Germline assignment: CDR1 MNHEY and CDR2 SVGAGI. V lost 8 bases to trimming and J lost 1 base, with 14 bases between them.

The chain has TRBV11-2 and TRBJ2-6, with a weak D call TRBD2 (5 bases). The V end lost 0 bases, the J end lost 0 bases, and 15 bases lay between the germline ends. CDR3 length: 19 residues. CDR1 and CDR2 from the germline V gene are SGHAT and FQNNGV. This CDR3 is CASSLDNGIPGSGANVLTF. CDR3 nucleotides: TGTGCCAGCAGCTTAGACAACGGGATTCCCGGCTCTGGGGCCAACGTCCTGACTTTC.

The CDR3 DNA sequence: TGTGCCAGCAGTGATGGTGCGGAGAACACTGAAGCTTTCTTT. Translation gives CASSDGAENTEAFF. This chain uses TRBV6-1 with TRBJ1-1; D is unclear. The CDR3 is made up of 14 amino acids. Per the germline V gene, CDR1 is MNHNS and CDR2 is SASEGT. The V and J ends lost 3 bases and 1 base respectively, with 9 bases between them.

V and J are TRBV29-1 and TRBJ1-1; tentatively, D is TRBD1 (5 bases). The CDR3 consists of 11 residues. Germline loops: CDR1 SQVTM, CDR2 ANQGSEA. V lost 6 bases and J 3 bases, leaving 8 bases between the germline ends. The CDR3 is CSVTAYTEAFF. The CDR3, as DNA: TGCAGCGTGACAGCATACACTGAAGCTTTCTTT.

V usage is TRBV7-9 and J usage is TRBJ2-1; 11 nucleotides line up with TRBD2. The CDR3 consists of 17 residues. CDR1 and CDR2 (germline): SEHNR, FQNEAQ (reference sequence). After removal of 4 bases from V and 3 bases from J, the junction contained 8 bases not matched to a gene. In nucleotides, the CDR3 is TGTGCCAGCAGCTACTATAGCGGGGGGGCCTTCTACAATGAGCAGTTCTTC. Encoded protein: CASSYYSGGAFYNEQFF.

The rearrangement uses TRBV4-2 and TRBJ2-6; 8 bases are a match to TRBD2. Per germline, CDR1 LGHNA and CDR2 YNFKEQ. V lost 0 bases and J lost 2; bases outside the gene matches: 9. CDR3 size: 19 residues. The CDR3 here is CASSQDPSGGYPGANVLTF. The CDR3 nucleotides are TGTGCCAGCAGCCAAGATCCGAGCGGGGGTTACCCTGGGGCCAACGTCCTGACTTTC.

This clone showed up just once. The genes are TRBV5-1 and TRBJ2-2, with 9 bases matching TRBD2. Germline V gives CDR1 SGHRS, CDR2 YFSETQ. The V gene end was trimmed by 3 bases and the J gene end by 7 bases; junction bases not matched to a gene: 7. CDR3 length equals 15 residues. CDR3 loop: CASSSASGVGGELFF. CDR3 in DNA: TGCGCCAGCAGCTCGGCTAGCGGGGTAGGCGGGGAGCTGTTTTTT.

For this clone: This may stem from a read error, because a much larger clone lies one nucleotide away. The chain recombines TRBV28 with TRBJ1-2; 9 bases map to TRBD1. CDR1 is MDHEN, CDR2 SYDVKM, per germline. The CDR3 consists of 14 residues. V lost 4 bases and J lost 2; bases outside the gene matches: 2. CDR3 DNA: TGTGCCAGCAGTTCCGGGACAGGGAACTATGGCTACACCTTC. Amino acid sequence: CASSSGTGNYGYTF.

CDR3 loop: CAIGDSLRNQPQHF. In DNA, the CDR3 is TGTGCCATTGGGGACAGTCTACGCAATCAGCCCCAGCATTTT. V usage is TRBV10-3 and J usage is TRBJ1-5; 7 bases are a match to TRBD1. This CDR3 comprises 14 residues. CDR1 and CDR2 from the germline V gene are ENHRY and SYGVKD. The J segment lost 2 bases and the V segment lost 9 bases, leaving 7 bases of the junction unmatched.

The chain recombines TRBV12-3 or TRBV12-4 with TRBJ2-5; a weak D match, TRBD1 (5 bases). The CDR3 length is 12 residues. V lost 6 bases and J 5 bases, leaving 10 bases between the germline ends. CDR3 in amino acids: CASSLKGETQYF. As DNA, the CDR3 is TGTGCCAGCAGCCTAAAGGGGGAGACCCAGTACTTC.

CDR3 nucleotides: TGTGCCAGCAGTTACGCGGGGGCGAACACCGGGGAGCTGTTTTTT. It is translated as CASSYAGANTGELFF. The rearrangement uses TRBV6-5 and TRBJ2-2; 7 nucleotides match TRBD2. This CDR3 is 15 amino acids long. The V gene end was trimmed by 2 bases and the J gene end by 0 bases; junction bases not matched to a gene: 0. Germline values: CDR1 MNHEY, CDR2 SVGAGI.

This clone was picked up a small number of times. This chain joins TRBV28 and TRBJ1-4; D might be TRBD1 (5 bases). The CDR3 is made up of 14 amino acids. Trimming pared 2 bases from V and 8 bases from J, leaving 12 bases between. CDR1 and CDR2 (germline): MDHEN, SYDVKM. The CDR3, as DNA: TGTGCCAGCAGTTTAGGGGGGGTGGGCGAAAAACTGTTTTTT. This codes for CASSLGGVGEKLFF. Variable domain in full (rest from reference TRBV28 and TRBJ1-4): DVKVTQSSRYLVKRTGEKVFLECVQDMDHENMFWYRQDPGLGLRLIYFSYDVKMKEKGDIPEGYSVSREKKERFSLILESASTNQTSMYLCASSLGGVGEKLFFGSGTQLSVL.

The chain joins TRBV7-2 to TRBJ2-2; TRBD1 might be the D (6 bases). The CDR3 extends over 15 amino acids. CDR1 and CDR2 from the germline V gene are SGHTA and FQGNSA. V lost 6 bases, J lost 1 base, and 12 bases lay in between. In DNA, the CDR3 is TGTGCCAGCAGGGGTACAGGGATGAACACCGGGGAGCTGTTTTTT. Protein sequence: CASRGTGMNTGELFF.

This clone is a singleton in its sample. The chain carries TRBV3-1 (or the pseudogene TRBV3-2) and TRBJ1-3; 7 nucleotides agree with TRBD1. Trimming took 0 bases from V and 0 from J; bases not matched to a gene: 5. Germline-derived CDR1 and CDR2 are LGHDT and YNNKEL (reference sequence). The CDR3 totals 17 residues. The CDR3 DNA sequence: TGTGCCAGCAGCCAAGAGACAGGGATTTCCTCTGGAAACACCATATATTTT. Translating it yields CASSQETGISSGNTIYF.

Only a few counts were recorded for this clone. The CDR3 is CASSAEVRAGYEQYF. The CDR3 nucleotides read TGTGCCAGCAGCGCAGAAGTCAGGGCCGGCTACGAGCAGTACTTC. The chain joins TRBV2 to TRBJ2-7; possible D gene TRBD1, 5 bases. With 6 bases removed from V and 3 bases from J, the gap between germline ends came to 18 bases. Germline CDR1 reads SNHLY; CDR2 reads FYNNEI. The CDR3 contains 15 residues. The variable domain in full, with the rest retrieved from reference TRBV2 and TRBJ2-7, is EPEVTQTPSHQVTQMGQEVILRCVPISNHLYFYWYRQILGQKVEFLVSFYNNEISEKSEIFDDQFSVERPDGSNFTLKIRSTKLEDSAMYFCASSAEVRAGYEQYFGPGTRLTVT.

The chain couples TRBV6-5 to TRBJ2-3, with 12 bases that match TRBD2. There are 16 residues in the CDR3. The V gene end was trimmed by 4 bases and the J gene end by 2 bases; junction bases not matched to a gene: 4. Germline V gene data show CDR1 as MNHEY and CDR2 as SVGAGI. The CDR3 DNA reads TGTGCCAGCAGTTCACGACTAGCGGGGGACACAGATACGCAGTATTTT. Its translation is CASSSRLAGDTDTQYF.